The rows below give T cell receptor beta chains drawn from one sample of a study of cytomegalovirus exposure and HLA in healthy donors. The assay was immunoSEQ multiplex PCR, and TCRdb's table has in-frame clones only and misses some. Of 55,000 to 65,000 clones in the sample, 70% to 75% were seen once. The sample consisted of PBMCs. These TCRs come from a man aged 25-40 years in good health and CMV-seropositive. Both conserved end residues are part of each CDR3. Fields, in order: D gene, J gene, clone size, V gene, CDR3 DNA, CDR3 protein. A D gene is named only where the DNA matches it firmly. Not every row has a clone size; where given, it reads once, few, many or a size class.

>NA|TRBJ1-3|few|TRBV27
TGTGCCAGCAGTCAGGGCCTCCCTGGAAACACCATATATTTT
CASSQGLPGNTIYF
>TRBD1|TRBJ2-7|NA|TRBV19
TGTGCCAGTAGTGTCCGGGACAGGTGGTCCTACGAGCAGTACTTC
CASSVRDRWSYEQYF
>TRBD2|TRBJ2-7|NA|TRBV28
TGTGCCAGCAGACCTTCAGCGGGGAGTTACGAGCAGTACTTC
CASRPSAGSYEQYF
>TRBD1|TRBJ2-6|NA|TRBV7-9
TGTGCCAGCAGCAAAATTACAGGGGGCCTCTCTGGGGCCAACGTCCTGACTTTC
CASSKITGGLSGANVLTF
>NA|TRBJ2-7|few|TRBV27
TGTGCCAGCAGTTTACGAGGGATCTCCTACGAGCAGTACTTC
CASSLRGISYEQYF
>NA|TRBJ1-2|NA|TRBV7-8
TGTGCCAGCAGCCGGGGGGATGGCTACACCTTC
CASSRGDGYTF
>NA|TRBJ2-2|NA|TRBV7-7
TGTGCTAGCAGTCCCTTATCAGGGATGCCCGGGGAGCTGTTTTTT
CASSPLSGMPGELFF
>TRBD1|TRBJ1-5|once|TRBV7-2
TGTGCCAGCAGCCTCGGGACAGCCTATAGCAATCAGCCCCAGCATTTT
CASSLGTAYSNQPQHF
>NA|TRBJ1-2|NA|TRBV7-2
TGTGCCAGCAGCTTAACTTCCTCCGTCTATGGCTACACCTTC
CASSLTSSVYGYTF
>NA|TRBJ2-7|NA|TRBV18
TGTGCCAGCTCAGGTGGGCCTCCCAACGAGCAGTACTTC
CASSGGPPNEQYF
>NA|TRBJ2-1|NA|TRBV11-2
TGTGCCAGCAGCTATACGAGCTCCTACAATGAGCAGTTCTTC
CASSYTSSYNEQFF
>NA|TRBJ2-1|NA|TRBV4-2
TGTGCCAGCAGCCAGCCTAACCAGGGTTTCTACAATGAGCAGTTCTTC
CASSQPNQGFYNEQFF
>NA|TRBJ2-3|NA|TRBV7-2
TGTGCCAGCAGCCGGACTGGTTCAGATACGCAGTATTTT
CASSRTGSDTQYF
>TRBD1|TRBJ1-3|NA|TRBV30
TGTGCCTGGGAGACAGGGATAGGAAACACCATATATTTT
CAWETGIGNTIYF
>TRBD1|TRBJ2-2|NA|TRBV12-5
TGTGCTAGTGGTTCCCCGGGACAGGGAGCACCTGCGAACACCGGGGAGCTGTTTTTT
CASGSPGQGAPANTGELFF
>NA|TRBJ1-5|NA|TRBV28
TGTGCCAGCAGTTTTTCACGGGGGGTCTATCAGCCCCAGCATTTT
CASSFSRGVYQPQHF
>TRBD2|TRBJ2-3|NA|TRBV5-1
TGCGCCAGCAGCTTGAGGGTGCGGGGGAGCACAGATACGCAGTATTTT
CASSLRVRGSTDTQYF
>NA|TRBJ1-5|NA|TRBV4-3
TGCGCCAGCAGCCAAGAGGACAGACCCAATCAGTCCCAGCATTTT
CASSQEDRPNQSQHF
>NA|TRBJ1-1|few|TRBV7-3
TGTGCCAGCAGCTCGACTGCGGACACTGAAGCTTTCTTT
CASSSTADTEAFF
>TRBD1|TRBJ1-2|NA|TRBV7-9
TGTGCCAGCAGCTTAGGACCCGGACAGGGGCGAGATAACTATGGCTACACCTTC
CASSLGPGQGRDNYGYTF
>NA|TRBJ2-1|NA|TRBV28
TGCGCCCGGAATGAGCAGTTCTTC
CARNEQFF
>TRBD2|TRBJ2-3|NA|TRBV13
TGTGCCAGCAGCCCTAAAACGGGGGGGCTTGTGACAGATACGCAGTATTTT
CASSPKTGGLVTDTQYF
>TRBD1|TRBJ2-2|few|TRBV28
TGTGCCAGCAGTTTGGGACAGGGCTACACCGGGGAGCTGTTTTTT
CASSLGQGYTGELFF
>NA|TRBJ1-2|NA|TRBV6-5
TGTGCCAGCAGTTACCCTAGGGGTGGCTACACCTTC
CASSYPRGGYTF
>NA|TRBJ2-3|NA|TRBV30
TGTGCCTGGATCAGGGAATTTGGGGCAGATACGCAGTATTTT
CAWIREFGADTQYF
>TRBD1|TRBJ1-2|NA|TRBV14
TGTGCCAGCAGCCCAGGGGGGACTCGGCTCGGCTACACCTTC
CASSPGGTRLGYTF
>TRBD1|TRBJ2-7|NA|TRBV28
TGTGCCAGCAGACCCGAGGGGACAGTCTCCTACGAGCAGTACTTC
CASRPEGTVSYEQYF
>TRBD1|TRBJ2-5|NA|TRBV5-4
TGTGCCAGCAGCTATAGCACAGGGGAGAAGGAGACCCAGTACTTC
CASSYSTGEKETQYF
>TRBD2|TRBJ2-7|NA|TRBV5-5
TGTGCCAGCAGCCCCTCGGGGGGGAGTGGCTCCTACGAGCAGTACTTC
CASSPSGGSGSYEQYF
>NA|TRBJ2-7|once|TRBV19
TGTGCCAGTAGTATCGAGGCAGGGGGGATCTACGAGCAGTACTTC
CASSIEAGGIYEQYF
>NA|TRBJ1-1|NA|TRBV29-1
TGCAGCGCGCTCGGACCGACCCGGGGGACGACTGAAGCTTTCTTT
CSALGPTRGTTEAFF
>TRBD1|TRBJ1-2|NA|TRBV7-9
TGTGCCAGCAGCTTAGATGAGTGGGGACAGCACTATGGCTACACCTTC
CASSLDEWGQHYGYTF
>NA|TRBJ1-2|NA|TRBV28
TGTGCCATACCCCTATCAAGGGGCCCTCACTATGGTGAATATGGCTACACCTTC
CAIPLSRGPHYGEYGYTF
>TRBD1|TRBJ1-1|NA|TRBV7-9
TGTGCCAGCAGCTCCCCCCTGGAGACAGGGCGAAGTGGCGCTTTCTTT
CASSSPLETGRSGAFF
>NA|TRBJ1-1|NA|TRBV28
TGTGCCAGCAGTCCCCCGAACATGAACACTGAAGCTTTCTTT
CASSPPNMNTEAFF
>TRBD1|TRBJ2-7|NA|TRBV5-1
TGCGCCAGCACTCCCTTTGACCGGGACAGAGACTACGAGCAGTACTTC
CASTPFDRDRDYEQYF
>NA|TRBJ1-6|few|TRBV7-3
TGTGCCAGCGCAGAGGGTGTCGGGTCACCCCTCCACTTT
CASAEGVGSPLHF
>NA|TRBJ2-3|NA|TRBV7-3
TGTGCCAGCAGCCGCGGATACGGCACAGATACGCAGTATTTT
CASSRGYGTDTQYF
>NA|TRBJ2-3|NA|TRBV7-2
TGTGCCAGCAGCTCTAGTCGGGGATCCCTGGCGTCTACGCAGTATTTT
CASSSSRGSLASTQYF
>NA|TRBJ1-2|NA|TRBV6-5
TGTGCCAGCAGTTTAACAGTTCAGGGGTTCTACTATGGCTACACCTTC
CASSLTVQGFYYGYTF
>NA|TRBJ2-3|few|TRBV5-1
TGCGCCAGCAGCTTGGTAGCAGATACGCAGTATTTT
CASSLVADTQYF
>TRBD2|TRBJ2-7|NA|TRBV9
TGTGCCAGCAGCCCAAGGGGCGGGGGGAGCTCCTACGAGCAGTACTTC
CASSPRGGGSSYEQYF
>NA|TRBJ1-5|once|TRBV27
TGTGCCAGCAGTTCAAGAACAGGGAGAAGGGATCAGCCCCAGCATTTT
CASSSRTGRRDQPQHF
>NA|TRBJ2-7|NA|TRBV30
TGTGCCGTGGGGCTAAAAACCCCCTACGAGCAGTACTTC
CAVGLKTPYEQYF
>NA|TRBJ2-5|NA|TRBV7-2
TGTGCCAGCAGTCCCTCGGCCTTCCTAGGAACCCAGTACTTC
CASSPSAFLGTQYF
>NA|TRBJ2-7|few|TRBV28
TGTGCCAGCAAAGAGGAAACCTACGAGCAGTACTTC
CASKEETYEQYF
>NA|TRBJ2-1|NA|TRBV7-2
TGTGCCAGCAGCCCCGCAGGGTCCTACAATGAGCAGTTCTTC
CASSPAGSYNEQFF
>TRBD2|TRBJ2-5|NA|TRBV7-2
TGTGCCAGCAGCCTAGCTAGCGGGGGAGCCCAAGAGACCCAGTACTTC
CASSLASGGAQETQYF
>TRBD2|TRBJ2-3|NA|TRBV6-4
TGTGCCAGCAGTGACGGACTAGCGGTAGATACGCAGTATTTT
CASSDGLAVDTQYF
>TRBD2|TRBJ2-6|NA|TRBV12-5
TGTGCTAGTGGTTCACGGGAGGGTCGCTCTGGGGCCAACGTCCTGACTTTC
CASGSREGRSGANVLTF
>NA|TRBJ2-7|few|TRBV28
TGTGCCAGCAGTTTACCGGGGAGTAGCTCCTACGAGCAGTACTTC
CASSLPGSSSYEQYF